A selection of T cell receptor beta chains follows, all from one sample in a study of CD8+CD57+ T cells in acquired aplastic anemia. In TCRdb, the reads were re-called with MiXCR into one record per CDR3 protein. In the table there are under 500,000 distinct CDR3 sequences, less than 35% of which are singletons. Sequences were obtained from sorted CD4+, CD8+, or CD8+CD57+ T cells (not recorded which) from PBMCs. Receptor source: a human donor with aplastic anemia. Both conserved end residues are part of each CDR3. The order of the fields is CDR3 DNA, CDR3 protein, J gene, clone size, D gene, V gene. The D gene is left open where the match is weak. Not every row has a clone size; where given, it reads once, few, many or a size class.

DNA: TGTGCCACCAGCAGAGATCTAATGGGTTACACAGATACGCAGTATTTT
CDR3: CATSRDLMGYTDTQYF
J: TRBJ2-3
size: many
D: NA
V: TRBV15

DNA: TGTGCCAGCAGCGTCGACAGGGATGCCCTCTACGAGCAGTACTTC
CDR3: CASSVDRDALYEQYF
J: TRBJ2-7
size: many
D: TRBD1
V: TRBV7-2

DNA: TGTGCCAGCAGTGGAGGCGGGGGGAGGGCCGAGCAGTACTTC
CDR3: CASSGGGGRAEQYF
J: TRBJ2-7
size: NA
D: TRBD2
V: TRBV28

DNA: TGTGCCAGCAGCTATTCGACAGGCTCCCTGTATTCACCCCTCCACTTT
CDR3: CASSYSTGSLYSPLHF
J: TRBJ1-6
size: many
D: NA
V: TRBV7-9

DNA: TGTGCCAGCAGCCCAGGGACAGGGGGTGATGGTGGCTACACCTTC
CDR3: CASSPGTGGDGGYTF
J: TRBJ1-2
size: many
D: TRBD1
V: TRBV7-2

DNA: TGTGCCAGTAGTTGGCCAACTCAGACTCAGCCCCAGCATTTT
CDR3: CASSWPTQTQPQHF
J: TRBJ1-5
size: many
D: NA
V: TRBV19

DNA: TGTGCCAGCAGCTTCAGACCAAGCGAGCAGTACTTC
CDR3: CASSFRPSEQYF
J: TRBJ2-7
size: NA
D: NA
V: TRBV5-8

DNA: TGTGCCAGCAGCCCGGGGACAGGGGGCTATAATTCACCCCTCCACTTT
CDR3: CASSPGTGGYNSPLHF
J: TRBJ1-6
size: NA
D: TRBD1
V: TRBV11-2

DNA: TGTGCCACCAGTGATCCCCGGGGGACAGATACGCAGTATTTT
CDR3: CATSDPRGTDTQYF
J: TRBJ2-3
size: many
D: NA
V: TRBV24-1

DNA: TGTGCCAGCAGTGATAGCAGGGGGGGAGATACGCAGTATTTT
CDR3: CASSDSRGGDTQYF
J: TRBJ2-3
size: many
D: NA
V: TRBV2

DNA: TGTGCCAGCAGCCAAGATATAGTCGGATCAGAGACCCAGTACTTC
CDR3: CASSQDIVGSETQYF
J: TRBJ2-5
size: NA
D: NA
V: TRBV2

DNA: TGTGCCAGCAGCTTGGACAGGGATGAAAAACTGTTTTTT
CDR3: CASSLDRDEKLFF
J: TRBJ1-4
size: many
D: TRBD1
V: TRBV7-3

DNA: TGCGCCAGCAGTGAGGGGAGGGTAGCGGGAGGGGAGACCCAGTACTTC
CDR3: CASSEGRVAGGETQYF
J: TRBJ2-5
size: NA
D: TRBD2
V: TRBV10-2

DNA: TGCAGTGCTAGCGACTCGGCTGGGGCCAACGTCCTGACTTTC
CDR3: CSASDSAGANVLTF
J: TRBJ2-6
size: many
D: NA
V: TRBV20-1

DNA: TGTGCCAGCAGTGTGTTCCGTGAAGCTTTCTTT
CDR3: CASSVFREAFF
J: TRBJ1-1
size: many
D: NA
V: TRBV2

DNA: TGTGCCAGCAGCACTGGGACAGCCTGGGGGCAGTACTTC
CDR3: CASSTGTAWGQYF
J: TRBJ2-7
size: NA
D: TRBD1
V: TRBV5-6

DNA: TGTGCCAGCAGCGTAGGGAACGGCGTGTACAATGAGCAGTTCTTC
CDR3: CASSVGNGVYNEQFF
J: TRBJ2-1
size: NA
D: NA
V: TRBV9

DNA: TGCAGTGCTACCTTGACTGGGACAGATACGCAGTATTTT
CDR3: CSATLTGTDTQYF
J: TRBJ2-3
size: NA
D: NA
V: TRBV20-1

DNA: TGTGCCAGCAATTCTTCCCCGGGACAGGGGAGAAACGAGCAGTACTTC
CDR3: CASNSSPGQGRNEQYF
J: TRBJ2-7
size: NA
D: TRBD1
V: TRBV10-3

DNA: TGTGCCAGCAGTTCTAGACAGAGAAAACTGTTTTTT
CDR3: CASSSRQRKLFF
J: TRBJ1-4
size: NA
D: NA
V: TRBV12-3/TRBV12-4

DNA: TGCGCCAGCAGCCAGAGGGTTAATGAAAAACTGTTTTTT
CDR3: CASSQRVNEKLFF
J: TRBJ1-4
size: few
D: NA
V: TRBV4-1

DNA: TGTGCCAGCAGCCCGGGACAGCAGAACACTGAAGCTTTCTTT
CDR3: CASSPGQQNTEAFF
J: TRBJ1-1
size: few
D: TRBD1
V: TRBV5-6

DNA: TGCGCCAGCGGCCAATCATTAGAACAGCCCCAGCATTTT
CDR3: CASGQSLEQPQHF
J: TRBJ1-5
size: NA
D: NA
V: TRBV4-3

DNA: TGTGCCAGCAGTGCACCGGGGACAGGGATCTACGAGCAGTACTTC
CDR3: CASSAPGTGIYEQYF
J: TRBJ2-7
size: NA
D: TRBD1
V: TRBV25-1

DNA: TGCGCCAGCAGTGACCCGACAGCGAGAGAGCAGTACTTC
CDR3: CASSDPTAREQYF
J: TRBJ2-7
size: many
D: NA
V: TRBV10-2

DNA: TGTGCCATCAGTGTCAGATTGACAGGAAACACTGAAGCTTTCTTT
CDR3: CAISVRLTGNTEAFF
J: TRBJ1-1
size: NA
D: NA
V: TRBV10-3

DNA: TGTGCCAGCAGCTTAAGGGACCGCGGAGGAATGGATTCACCCCTCCACTTT
CDR3: CASSLRDRGGMDSPLHF
J: TRBJ1-6
size: many
D: NA
V: TRBV13

DNA: TGTGCCAGTAGTTTCTCCAGTTTCACTGAAGCTTTCTTT
CDR3: CASSFSSFTEAFF
J: TRBJ1-1
size: many
D: NA
V: TRBV19

DNA: TGTGCCAGCAGCCTTTATGGGGGGGAATCCTACGAGCAGTACTTC
CDR3: CASSLYGGESYEQYF
J: TRBJ2-7
size: NA
D: TRBD2
V: TRBV7-9

DNA: TGTGCCAGCAGCTTAGAGGGTCTCACCGGGGAGCTGTTTTTT
CDR3: CASSLEGLTGELFF
J: TRBJ2-2
size: NA
D: NA
V: TRBV7-2

DNA: TGTGCCATCAGTAACCCCGGGACTAGCTACAATGAGCAGTTCTTC
CDR3: CAISNPGTSYNEQFF
J: TRBJ2-1
size: many
D: TRBD2
V: TRBV10-3

DNA: TGTGCCAGCAGTTTGTCTACAGGGAGTGGAAACACCATATATTTT
CDR3: CASSLSTGSGNTIYF
J: TRBJ1-3
size: NA
D: NA
V: TRBV12-3/TRBV12-4

DNA: TGTGCCAGCAGCGACCCAGATAACTATGGCTACACCTTC
CDR3: CASSDPDNYGYTF
J: TRBJ1-2
size: many
D: NA
V: TRBV7-9

DNA: TGTGCCAGCACCAGCCGATGGACAGTTGAAGCTTTCTTT
CDR3: CASTSRWTVEAFF
J: TRBJ1-1
size: few
D: NA
V: TRBV12-3/TRBV12-4

DNA: TGTGCCATCAGTGACCCTAGGGTGGACTACTACAATGAGCAGTTCTTC
CDR3: CAISDPRVDYYNEQFF
J: TRBJ2-1
size: few
D: NA
V: TRBV10-3

DNA: TGCAGTGCTAGCGGGGGTGATGAGCAGTTCTTC
CDR3: CSASGGDEQFF
J: TRBJ2-1
size: few
D: NA
V: TRBV20-1

DNA: TGTGCCAGCAGTGAAAGAGGGACAGAGCAAGAGACCCAGTACTTC
CDR3: CASSERGTEQETQYF
J: TRBJ2-5
size: NA
D: TRBD1
V: TRBV6-1

DNA: TGCGCCAGCAGTGAGTCTTTCACAGGGGAAGCTTTCTTT
CDR3: CASSESFTGEAFF
J: TRBJ1-1
size: many
D: NA
V: TRBV10-1

DNA: TGTGCCAGCCGGAGGGAAGGGGGCGACGGTAATTCACCCCTCCACTTT
CDR3: CASRREGGDGNSPLHF
J: TRBJ1-6
size: many
D: TRBD1
V: TRBV2

DNA: TGTGCCAGCAGATCTATCGATCTTTTTGGGGGCCACACCTTC
CDR3: CASRSIDLFGGHTF
J: TRBJ1-2
size: once
D: NA
V: TRBV10-3

DNA: TGTGCCAGCAGCTCACCCCATCTGACTAGCGGGAGTGAGACCCAGTACTTC
CDR3: CASSSPHLTSGSETQYF
J: TRBJ2-5
size: NA
D: TRBD2
V: TRBV5-4

DNA: TGTGCCAGCAGCTTAACCTACGCACCCACTTGGTTCTTC
CDR3: CASSLTYAPTWFF
J: TRBJ2-1
size: NA
D: NA
V: TRBV7-9

DNA: TGTGCCAGTAGTATCGGGACGACAGATACGCAGTATTTT
CDR3: CASSIGTTDTQYF
J: TRBJ2-3
size: many
D: NA
V: TRBV19

DNA: TGTGCCAGCAGCCCTCAACAGGGGGCGGGTGGCTACACCTTC
CDR3: CASSPQQGAGGYTF
J: TRBJ1-2
size: NA
D: TRBD1
V: TRBV7-2

DNA: TGTGCCAGCAGTTCGAATCCCCGAGGCATGGGGTATAATTCACCCCTCCACTTT
CDR3: CASSSNPRGMGYNSPLHF
J: TRBJ1-6
size: many
D: NA
V: TRBV11-1

DNA: TGTGCCAGTTTAGACCTGCGACAGCCCCAGCATTTT
CDR3: CASLDLRQPQHF
J: TRBJ1-5
size: NA
D: NA
V: TRBV19

DNA: TGCGCCAGCAGCCAAGATCCAGCGGGAGGAGAGACCCAGTACTTC
CDR3: CASSQDPAGGETQYF
J: TRBJ2-5
size: NA
D: TRBD2
V: TRBV4-1

DNA: TGTGCCAGCCGGAACGACAATGAGCAGTTCTTC
CDR3: CASRNDNEQFF
J: TRBJ2-1
size: NA
D: NA
V: TRBV7-2

DNA: TGTGCCAGCAGTGAAGGGTTAGATACGCAGTATTTT
CDR3: CASSEGLDTQYF
J: TRBJ2-3
size: NA
D: NA
V: TRBV2

DNA: TGTGCCAGTAGTGAGAGCCCGGGACAGGGGAATCAGCCCCAGCATTTT
CDR3: CASSESPGQGNQPQHF
J: TRBJ1-5
size: many
D: TRBD1
V: TRBV2

DNA: TGTGCCAGCGCACAGGGCCAGGGTCAGCCCCAGCATTTT
CDR3: CASAQGQGQPQHF
J: TRBJ1-5
size: many
D: NA
V: TRBV19

DNA: TGTGCCAGTAGTGCTGGGACCTCAAGACGGAATCAGCCCCAGCATTTT
CDR3: CASSAGTSRRNQPQHF
J: TRBJ1-5
size: many
D: NA
V: TRBV19

DNA: TGTGCCAGCGGAAGAAGCTCCTACGAGCAGTACTTC
CDR3: CASGRSSYEQYF
J: TRBJ2-7
size: many
D: NA
V: TRBV12-3/TRBV12-4

DNA: TGTGCCAGCAGCGTATCAGTAACAGAGACCCAGTACTTC
CDR3: CASSVSVTETQYF
J: TRBJ2-5
size: many
D: NA
V: TRBV9

DNA: TGTGCCAGCAGTGGGACTAGCGGCTACGAGCAGCACTTC
CDR3: CASSGTSGYEQHF
J: TRBJ2-7
size: NA
D: TRBD2
V: TRBV25-1

DNA: TGTGCCAGCAGTCCGGGGGGGGCCGGTCAGCCCCAGCATTTT
CDR3: CASSPGGAGQPQHF
J: TRBJ1-5
size: NA
D: NA
V: TRBV10-3

DNA: TGTGCCATCAGTGAGTCTCGGGGGCACGAGACCCAGTACTTC
CDR3: CAISESRGHETQYF
J: TRBJ2-5
size: NA
D: NA
V: TRBV10-3

DNA: TGTGCCAGCAGTCGGACAGCCGAGCAGTACTTC
CDR3: CASSRTAEQYF
J: TRBJ2-7
size: few
D: NA
V: TRBV6-2/TRBV6-3